The clone carrying this T cell receptor (beta chain) was counted once. Antigen: not known. The sample belongs to a study of cytomegalovirus exposure and HLA in healthy donors. Study in general: Approximately 190 million T cells yielded about 120 million unique TCR beta sequences, as an earlier analysis found.

The study, taken as a whole, reports: Earlier findings revealed that most TCR beta V segments proved productive either about 87% or about 30% of the time. In most subjects, TCR beta sequences reportedly gave accurate predictions of HLA-A and HLA-B alleles. The study put under 200 TCR beta chains on its list as cytomegalovirus-associated.

Primers for the PCR totalled 60 Vbeta and 13 Jbeta. Libraries were prepared by immunoSEQ multiplex PCR; TCRdb keeps only in-frame clonotypes and omits some of them. Among 130,000 to 150,000 clones listed, about 80% were seen once. The V segment lost 4 bases and the J segment 6 bases; nucleotides outside the gene matches: 6. CDR1 and CDR2 from the germline V gene are SGHKS and YYEKEE (reference sequence). The CDR3 sequence is 15 residues long. V and J are TRBV5-5 and TRBJ2-3; TRBD2 aligns across 12 bases. Sequenced input: PBMCs. The sequence was collected from a man younger than 45 in good health and CMV-seropositive. CDR3 nucleotides: TGTGCCAGCAGCATCGGACTAGCGGGGTATGATACGCAGTATTTT. Amino acid sequence: CASSIGLAGYDTQYF.